The 10 T cell receptor beta chains reported below all come from one sample, sequenced in a study of blood T cells in healthy people across ages. Primers used in a second PCR of roughly 7 to 12 cycles were a sample-barcoded 5' primer and a J-beta primer mix. Via MiXCR, TCRdb re-called the 5' RACE reads, giving one row per CDR3 protein. Of under 950,000 distinct CDR3 sequences listed, about 20% are singletons. Material: blood. The receptors originated from a man between 65 and 85 years old in good health.

Remarks on this clonotype: With a much larger clone just one base away, this may be a read error. The CDR3 region has the DNA TGCAGTGCTAGGTCGGAGGCGGGAACAGATACGCAGTATTTT. Translating gives CSARSEAGTDTQYF. The chain recombines TRBV20-1 with TRBJ2-3; tentative D call: TRBD2 (6 bases). Germline V gene lookup returns CDR1 DFQATT and CDR2 SNEGSKA (reference sequence). Trimming removed 3 bases from V and 3 bases from J, with 13 bases in between. CDR3 size: 14 residues.

The sample holds a few counts of this clonotype. The rearrangement uses TRBV20-1 and TRBJ1-1; tentative D call: TRBD1 (6 bases). Germline-derived CDR1 and CDR2 are DFQATT and SNEGSKA (reference sequence). The V and J ends lost 4 bases and 0 bases respectively, with 21 bases between them. The CDR3 runs to 17 residues. The DNA for the CDR3 is TGCAGTGCTATCCCGAGGAGGGGGTATGTGGTGAACACTGAAGCTTTCTTT. This gives the protein CSAIPRRGYVVNTEAFF.

A few counts support this clonotype. The CDR3 spells CASSPTDEGLAGGPNTQYF. CDR3 DNA: TGTGCCAGCAGCCCCACGGACGAAGGACTAGCGGGAGGGCCAAATACGCAGTATTTT. V is TRBV7-9 and J is TRBJ2-3; TRBD2 matches at 15 bases. CDR1 is SEHNR and CDR2 is FQNEAQ in the germline V gene (reference sequence). The junction had 16 bases not matched to a gene; V was cut back by 5 bases and J by 7 bases. CDR3 length: 19 amino acids.

The V call is TRBV27, the J call TRBJ2-2; 10 bases fit TRBD2. This CDR3 contains 16 residues. Germline lookup yields CDR1 MNHEY and CDR2 SMNVEV (reference sequence). V shed 6 bases and J 5 bases; nucleotides not matched to a gene: 9. Here the CDR3 reads CASSHQREGLTGELFF. CDR3 DNA sequence: TGTGCCAGCAGCCACCAGCGGGAGGGCCTTACCGGGGAGCTGTTTTTT.

The chain joins TRBV6-6 to TRBJ1-3, with D perhaps matching TRBD1 (5 bases). This CDR3 contains 15 residues. V lost 6 bases and J 0 bases, leaving 12 bases between the germline ends. CDR1 is MNHNY and CDR2 is SVGAGI in the germline V gene (reference sequence). The CDR3 spells CASSPQVNSGNTIYF. DNA of the CDR3: TGTGCCAGCAGCCCACAGGTCAACTCTGGAAACACCATATATTTT.

The chain recombines TRBV7-2 with TRBJ2-1; 11 nucleotides agree with TRBD2. CDR3 length: 14 amino acids. V lost 5 bases, J lost 7 bases, and 4 bases stayed unmatched. Per the germline V gene, CDR1 is SGHTA and CDR2 is FQGNSA. The CDR3 loop is CASSVRLAGNEQFF. The CDR3 DNA reads as TGTGCCAGCAGCGTCCGACTAGCGGGGAATGAGCAGTTCTTC. Combining the CDR3 with reference TRBV7-2 and TRBJ2-1 gives the whole variable domain GAGVSQSPSNKVTEKGKDVELRCDPISGHTALYWYRQSLGQGLEFLIYFQGNSAPDKSGLPSDRFSAERTGGSVSTLTIQRTQQEDSAVYLCASSVRLAGNEQFFGPGTRLTVL.

With regard to this clonotype: One end of the junction varies from germline; a read error may be responsible. CDR3: CASSNSRQGGDTQYF. CDR3 sequence (DNA): TGTGCCAGCAGTAACTCCCGACAGGGGGGAGATACGCAGTATTTT. The J gene is TRBJ2-3, the V gene TRBV6-2 or TRBV6-3; TRBD1 agrees at 9 bases. Germline loops: CDR1 MNHEY, CDR2 SVGEGT. This CDR3 comprises 15 residues.

There are a few counts of this clonotype. The DNA of the CDR3 is TGTGCCAGCAGCAAGGGTAGCGGGGCTAATGAGCAGTTCTTC. Encoded protein: CASSKGSGANEQFF. This chain connects TRBV7-9 to TRBJ2-1, with 8 bases aligning to TRBD2. This CDR3 region has 14 residues. The germline V gene encodes CDR1 SEHNR and CDR2 FQNEAQ (reference sequence). The V and J ends lost 5 bases and 7 bases, in that order; junction bases with no gene match: 7.

This chain uses TRBV25-1 with TRBJ2-5; D remains ambiguous. Trimming cost V 3 bases and J 0 bases, with 11 bases left between them. The CDR3 has 15 residues. The germline V gene encodes CDR1 MGHDK and CDR2 SYGVNS. The CDR3 region is CASSDFSGYQETQYF. For the CDR3, the DNA is TGTGCCAGCAGTGATTTTTCAGGATACCAAGAGACCCAGTACTTC.

This clonotype has just a few counts. The genes are TRBV12-3 or TRBV12-4 and TRBJ1-3; 9 nucleotides line up with TRBD1. V lost 6 bases to trimming and J lost 9 bases; unmatched junction nucleotides: 9. CDR3 length: 14 residues. The CDR3 bases are TGTGCCAGCAGACTACAGGGGGCGGAGGGCACCATATATTTT. Translating it yields CASRLQGAEGTIYF.